The 2 T cell receptor beta chains presented below share a single source sample, sequenced in a study of blood T cell repertoires in COVID-19. Profiled with immunoSEQ multiplex PCR; TCRdb holds only in-frame clones, not every one. The data contain a few hundred thousand clones, 84% of them singletons. The source material was PBMCs or T cells enriched from blood (not recorded which). The receptors derive from a man aged 25-45 years with acute COVID-19.

DNA for the CDR3: TGTGCCAGCAGTCCGACTAGCGGGGCTTTTCCGTCTTCCTACAATGAGCAGTTCTTC. Protein sequence: CASSPTSGAFPSSYNEQFF. J is TRBJ2-1 and V is TRBV27; TRBD2 agrees at 11 bases. Germline values: CDR1 MNHEY, CDR2 SMNVEV (reference sequence). The CDR3 totals 19 residues. V shed 5 bases and J 1 base; nucleotides not matched to a gene: 13.

This chain joins TRBV14 and TRBJ2-2; TRBD1 matches 8 bases. CDR3 length: 14 amino acids. V shed 8 bases and J 6 bases; nucleotides not matched to a gene: 8. Germline V gene data show CDR1 as SGHDN and CDR2 as FVKESK. CDR3 protein: CASYATGVPGELFF. DNA of the CDR3: TGTGCCAGCTACGCGACAGGGGTGCCCGGGGAGCTGTTTTTT.